The clone carrying this T cell receptor beta chain was seen only a few times. What it recognizes is unknown. The authors ran a second PCR of 7 to 11 cycles using a sample-barcoded 5' primer and a J-beta primer mix. Each CDR3 protein is one row after TCRdb ran MiXCR on the 5' RACE reads. The sample lists 1.5 million to 2 million distinct CDR3 sequences, 25% to 30% occurring once. Per the germline V gene, CDR1 is SGHVS and CDR2 is FQNEAQ. The V gene end was trimmed by 3 bases and the J gene end by 10 bases; junction bases not matched to a gene: 8. The CDR3 is 14 amino acids. The data originate from a study of blood T cells in healthy people across ages. The people who gave samples were healthy Caucasians from Russia, aged 6 to 90. Study observations and caveats: Changes in expanded clonotypes were possibly confounded, as the CMV status of donors was unknown. Investigators viewed diversity estimates from one million T cells as underestimates, the study reported. Naive CD4+ cells and diversity were both higher in long-lived donors than in aged donors.

This sequence originates from a woman aged 25 to 39 in good health. Sequenced sample: blood. The V and J genes are TRBV7-8 and TRBJ1-4; TRBD1 agrees at 7 bases. DNA of the CDR3: TGTGCCAGCAGCTTCTTGTCGAGACAGGGAAAACTGTTTTTT. Translation: CASSFLSRQGKLFF.